A single TCR beta chain is shown here with its context. This sample is part of a study of T cell changes during pregnancy in multiple sclerosis. CDR1 is SGHDN, CDR2 FVKESK, per germline. The CDR3 consists of 17 residues. V was trimmed by 5 bases and J by 0 bases, leaving 19 bases between them. Profiling relied on immunoSEQ multiplex PCR, and the TCRdb table lists in-frame clones only, not all of them. The sample carries about 100,000 clones, approximately 92% recorded once. The source was peripheral blood, collected after pregnancy. The chain carries TRBV14 and TRBJ1-1; TRBD1 is a possible D gene (6 bases). The receptor was derived from a female donor with multiple sclerosis, enrolled in a pregnancy study. The CDR3 DNA reads TGTGCCAGCAGCGAAGCATCATACAGGGAGCTGAACACTGAAGCTTTCTTT. Translating gives CASSEASYRELNTEAFF.